This T cell receptor beta chain was recorded in a study of early T cells in non-severe SARS-CoV-2 infection. Study context: Investigators sequenced bulk RNA drawn from unsorted whole blood, and chains remained unpaired.

Whole-study findings and limits: VDJdb-based annotation leaned toward anti-spike CD8 responses and missed private and CD4 specificities.

Germline values: CDR1 MNHEY, CDR2 SVGAGI. V shed 2 bases and J 7 bases; nucleotides not matched to a gene: 9. CDR3 length: 16 residues. This clonotype has a single count. Its antigen is unidentified. The TCR library protocol was used to attach unique molecular identifiers. These identifiers were attached to individual cDNA molecules. TCRdb reanalysed the 5' RACE reads using MiXCR and keeps one entry per CDR3 protein. Found here are 65,000 to 80,000 distinct CDR3 sequences, about 13% of them singletons; the top ten hold 1% to 1.4%. The receptor was isolated from an adult who was a healthcare worker with PCR-confirmed SARS-CoV-2 infection or an uninfected control (not recorded which). The V gene is TRBV6-5, the J gene TRBJ2-1; TRBD1 agrees at 9 bases. Sequences were obtained from whole blood. CDR3 DNA: TGTGCCAGCAGTTACCGGGACAGGGTCAAACTAAATGAGCAGTTCTTC. Its translation is CASSYRDRVKLNEQFF.